This T cell receptor (beta chain) was recorded in a study of identical twins. TCRdb reanalysed the 5' RACE reads using MiXCR and keeps one entry per CDR3 protein. This table holds fewer than 900,000 distinct CDR3 sequences, roughly 18% found once. CDR3 length: 21 residues. Germline V gene lookup returns CDR1 MNHNS and CDR2 SASEGT. Germline trimming cut 7 bases from V and 0 bases from J; bases unmatched to any gene: 19. This same sample was also taken into another study, of T cells expressing NK-cell markers.

Sequencing input: PBMCs. This sequence joins TRBV6-1 and TRBJ2-1; TRBD2 agrees at 12 bases. This TCR was recovered from a woman under 30 in good health. The CDR3 coding sequence is TGTGCCAGCATTGAGACGGGGGAACTAGCGGGGGGCCGGAACTCCTACAATGAGCAGTTCTTC. It codes for CASIETGELAGGRNSYNEQFF.